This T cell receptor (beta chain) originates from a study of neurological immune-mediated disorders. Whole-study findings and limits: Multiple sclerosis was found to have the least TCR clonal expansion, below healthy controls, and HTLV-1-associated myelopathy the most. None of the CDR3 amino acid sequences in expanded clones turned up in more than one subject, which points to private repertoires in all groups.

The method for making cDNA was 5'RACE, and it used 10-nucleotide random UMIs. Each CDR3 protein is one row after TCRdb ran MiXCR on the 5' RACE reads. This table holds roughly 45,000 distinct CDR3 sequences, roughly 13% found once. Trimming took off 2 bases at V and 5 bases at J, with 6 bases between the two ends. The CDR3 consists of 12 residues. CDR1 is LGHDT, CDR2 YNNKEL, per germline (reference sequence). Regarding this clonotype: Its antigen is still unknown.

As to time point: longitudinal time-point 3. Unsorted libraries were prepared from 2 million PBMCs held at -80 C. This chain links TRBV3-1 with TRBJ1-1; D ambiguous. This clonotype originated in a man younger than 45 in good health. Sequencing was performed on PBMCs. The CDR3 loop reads CASSQFGTEAFF. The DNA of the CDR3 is TGTGCCAGCAGCCAATTTGGGACTGAAGCTTTCTTT.